The 29 T cell receptor beta chains listed next were all sequenced from one sample in a study of T cell responses to AZD1222 COVID-19 vaccine. Assay: immunoSEQ multiplex PCR; the TCRdb copy retains only in-frame clones and omits some. The repertoire has about 140,000 clones, approximately 92% of them found once; the top ten carry roughly 1.7%. This specimen was peripheral blood, taken on day 0 of AZD1222 vaccination. Source of these receptors: an adult in good health.

The gene calls are TRBV5-5 and TRBJ2-3; 9 nucleotides agree with TRBD2. Germline V gene data show CDR1 as SGHKS and CDR2 as YYEKEE (reference sequence). V lost 0 bases and J lost 1; bases outside the gene matches: 6. CDR3 length equals 17 residues. CDR3: CASSLVPSGTGTDTQYF. The CDR3 DNA follows: TGTGCCAGCAGCTTGGTCCCTAGCGGGACAGGCACAGATACGCAGTATTTT.

The chain couples TRBV2 to TRBJ1-4, with D uncertain. The V gene's germline CDR1 is SNHLY and CDR2 FYNNEI. The V gene lost 6 bases and the J gene lost 7 bases, with 15 bases spanning the gap. The length of the CDR3 is 14 residues. The CDR3, as DNA: TGTGCCAGCAGGAGGGCCTTTCAAGGTGAAAAACTGTTTTTT. It encodes CASRRAFQGEKLFF.

The chain is built from TRBV11-2 and TRBJ1-6; TRBD1 matches at 8 bases. The length of the CDR3 is 16 residues. Germline CDR1 and CDR2: SGHAT and FQNNGV. V shed 1 base, J shed 10 bases, and the junction held 9 bases outside the gene matches. This chain's CDR3 is CASSLVQGAVGSPLHF. As DNA, the CDR3 is TGTGCCAGCAGCTTAGTTCAGGGGGCAGTGGGATCACCCCTCCACTTT.

Only one count was recorded for this clone. This chain links TRBV2 with TRBJ2-3, with no clear D. The V and J ends lost 6 bases and 7 bases respectively, with 5 bases between them. There are 10 residues in the CDR3. Germline V gives CDR1 SNHLY, CDR2 FYNNEI. CDR3 nucleotides: TGTGCCAGCAGGATCTATACGCAGTATTTT. This sequence encodes CASRIYTQYF.

The chain is built from TRBV9 and TRBJ1-2; 7 nucleotides align to TRBD1. The CDR3 has 17 residues. CDR1 and CDR2 from the germline V gene are SGDLS and YYNGEE. Trimming cost V 3 bases and J 3 bases; bases outside gene matches: 14. CDR3 residues: CASSAKGQTNFYYGYTF. The CDR3, as DNA: TGTGCCAGCAGCGCCAAGGGACAGACCAACTTCTACTATGGCTACACCTTC.

The chain carries TRBV30 and TRBJ2-7, with 8 bases identical to TRBD1. The CDR3 has 17 residues. The germline V gene has CDR1 GTSNPN and CDR2 SVGIG (reference sequence). J was trimmed by 4 bases and V by 3 bases; bases with no gene match: 17. In DNA, the CDR3 is TGTGCCTGGAGCGAAATCGGACAGGGCGCCTTCGAGTACGAGCAGTACTTC. Its protein is CAWSEIGQGAFEYEQYF.

The V gene is TRBV15, the J gene TRBJ1-2; no reliable D call. V was clipped by 1 base and J by 4 bases, with 13 bases between them. Germline loops: CDR1 LNHNV, CDR2 YYDKDF (reference sequence). The length of the CDR3 is 15 residues. The CDR3 sequence is CATSRVGPALYGYTF. The DNA for the CDR3 is TGTGCCACCAGCAGAGTTGGTCCGGCCCTCTATGGCTACACCTTC. The full variable domain, completed using reference TRBV15 and TRBJ1-2, is DAMVIQNPRYQVTQFGKPVTLSCSQTLNHNVMYWYQQKSSQAPKLLFHYYDKDFNNEADTPDNFQSRRPNTSFCFLDIRSPGLGDTAMYLCATSRVGPALYGYTFGSGTRLTVV.

The chain couples TRBV2 to TRBJ1-5; TRBD1 is a possible D gene (5 bases). V lost 6 bases, J lost 0 bases, and 12 bases lay in between. The CDR3 extends over 15 amino acids. The germline V gene encodes CDR1 SNHLY and CDR2 FYNNEI. CDR3 sequence: CASRAREHSNQPQHF. DNA for the CDR3: TGTGCCAGCAGGGCCAGGGAACATAGCAATCAGCCCCAGCATTTT.

The chain has TRBV7-9 and TRBJ2-1; no definite D call. This CDR3 is 14 amino acids long. Deletions cut 1 base from V and 10 bases from J, with 14 bases between. CDR1 is SEHNR, CDR2 FQNEAQ, per germline (reference sequence). CDR3 coding DNA: TGTGCCAGCAGCTTAGATGTCGGGCGTGGAGAGCAGTTCTTC. It translates to CASSLDVGRGEQFF. The full variable domain, with the rest looked up from reference TRBV7-9 and TRBJ2-1, is DTGVSQNPRHKITKRGQNVTFRCDPISEHNRLYWYRQTLGQGPEFLTYFQNEAQLEKSRLLSDRFSAERPKGSFSTLEIQRTEQGDSAMYLCASSLDVGRGEQFFGPGTRLTVL.

The V gene is TRBV2, the J gene TRBJ1-6, with D possibly TRBD1 on 5 matching bases. V lost 6 bases and J 0 bases, leaving 12 bases between the germline ends. The CDR3 has 16 amino acids. Germline assignment: CDR1 SNHLY and CDR2 FYNNEI. CDR3 protein: CASRGLDFSYNSPLHF. CDR3 coding DNA: TGTGCCAGCAGGGGACTTGACTTCTCCTATAATTCACCCCTCCACTTT. Complete variable domain (other parts from reference TRBV2 and TRBJ1-6): EPEVTQTPSHQVTQMGQEVILRCVPISNHLYFYWYRQILGQKVEFLVSFYNNEISEKSEIFDDQFSVERPDGSNFTLKIRSTKLEDSAMYFCASRGLDFSYNSPLHFGNGTRLTVT.

This clone was seen once. V is TRBV7-8 and J is TRBJ1-5; D unresolved. The V gene's germline CDR1 is SGHVS and CDR2 FQNEAQ. There are 16 residues in the CDR3. V was cut by 1 base and J by 8 bases, with 18 bases left in between. The CDR3 bases are TGTGCCAGCAGCTTAGATATCGCAGGCGTTCTGAAGCCCCAGCATTTT. It is translated as CASSLDIAGVLKPQHF.

The V gene is TRBV28, the J gene TRBJ1-2; perhaps TRBD1 as D (5 bases). In germline, CDR1 is MDHEN, CDR2 SYDVKM. Trimming took off 2 bases at V and 8 bases at J, with 21 bases between the two ends. The CDR3 totals 16 residues. The CDR3 protein is CASSLGRGVREWGYTF. The CDR3 bases are TGTGCCAGCAGTTTAGGAAGGGGAGTCAGGGAATGGGGCTACACCTTC.

The chain employs TRBV7-8 and TRBJ1-4, with TRBD1 matching over 8 bases. V shed 5 bases and J 7 bases; nucleotides not matched to a gene: 12. Looked up from germline, CDR1 is SGHVS and CDR2 is FQNEAQ. CDR3 length: 16 amino acids. CDR3 sequence: CASSQDRVAGFEKLFF. DNA of the CDR3: TGTGCCAGCAGCCAGGACAGGGTAGCGGGGTTTGAAAAACTGTTTTTT.

In DNA, the CDR3 is TGTGCCAGCAGTCCCACGGGGGGGGTTAGCAATCAGCCCCAGCATTTT. Translating gives CASSPTGGVSNQPQHF. The genes are TRBV27 and TRBJ1-5, with TRBD1 as a possible D gene (5 bases). Germline lookup yields CDR1 MNHEY and CDR2 SMNVEV (reference sequence). Trimming removed 5 bases from V and 0 bases from J, with 14 bases in between. This CDR3 spans 16 amino acids.

This chain connects TRBV27 to TRBJ2-3, with TRBD2 matching 7 bases. The V gene end was trimmed by 1 base and the J gene end by 4 bases; junction bases not matched to a gene: 5. Per germline, CDR1 MNHEY and CDR2 SMNVEV (reference sequence). CDR3 length: 15 amino acids. The chain's CDR3 is CASSLWGGIADTQYF. DNA of the CDR3: TGTGCCAGCAGTTTATGGGGGGGGATCGCAGATACGCAGTATTTT.

The chain uses TRBV24-1 and TRBJ2-3; 7 bases fit TRBD2. J lost 5 bases, V lost 0 bases, and 7 bases had no gene match. The CDR3 loop spans 16 amino acids. The germline V gene encodes CDR1 KGHDR and CDR2 SFDVKD. The CDR3 DNA reads TGTGCCACCAGTGATTTGGTGTTCGCGGGAGTAGATACGCAGTATTTT. Protein sequence: CATSDLVFAGVDTQYF.

The CDR3 DNA is TGTGCCATTCGACACAAAGAGACCCAGTACTTC. Protein sequence: CAIRHKETQYF. The chain carries TRBV28 and TRBJ2-5; no clear D. CDR3 size: 11 residues. Germline V gene sequence: CDR1 MDHEN, CDR2 SYDVKM. Trimming pared 10 bases from V and 3 bases from J, leaving 9 bases between.

V is TRBV30 and J is TRBJ1-3, with a tentative D call TRBD1 (5 bases). Trimming removed 0 bases at V and 3 bases at J, with 12 bases between. CDR1 and CDR2 from the germline V gene are GTSNPN and SVGIG (reference sequence). The CDR3 is 15 residues long. The CDR3 reads CAWSVGASGGNTIYF. The CDR3 DNA sequence: TGTGCCTGGAGTGTCGGGGCCTCGGGTGGAAACACCATATATTTT.

The rearrangement uses TRBV19 and TRBJ2-7, with D maybe TRBD2 (6 bases). Germline CDR1 is LNHDA and CDR2 is SQIVND (reference sequence). CDR3 size: 13 residues. Between the trimmed V and J ends, which lost 3 bases and 3 bases, there was a span of 9 bases. CDR3 amino acids: CASSIGGGYEQYF. The CDR3 DNA is TGTGCCAGTAGTATTGGGGGAGGCTACGAGCAGTACTTC.

The chain combines TRBV3-1 (or the pseudogene TRBV3-2) with TRBJ1-1; the D is unclear. The germline V gene has CDR1 LGHDT and CDR2 YNNKEL (reference sequence). Trimming took 6 bases from V and 1 from J, leaving 9 bases between them. The length of the CDR3 is 13 residues. The CDR3 bases are TGTGCCAGCAGACGAGATGAGAACACTGAAGCTTTCTTT. As protein: CASRRDENTEAFF.

J is TRBJ2-3 and V is TRBV10-1, with no clear D. Germline-derived CDR1 and CDR2 are WNHNN and SYGVQD (reference sequence). The length of the CDR3 is 14 residues. The ends were cut back, 0 bases at V and 1 base at J, with 5 bases in the middle. The CDR3: CASSESLGTDTQYF. In DNA form, the CDR3 reads TGCGCCAGCAGTGAGTCGTTGGGCACAGATACGCAGTATTTT.

The chain carries TRBV27 and TRBJ2-2; D ambiguous. Trimming removed 0 bases from V and 1 base from J, with 3 bases in between. The CDR3 totals 14 residues. Germline CDR1 is MNHEY and CDR2 is SMNVEV (reference sequence). The CDR3 spells CASSLSVNTGELFF. CDR3 in DNA: TGTGCCAGCAGTTTATCGGTGAACACCGGGGAGCTGTTTTTT.

DNA for the CDR3: TGTGCCAGCTCACTCGAACTCACAGATACGCAGTATTTT. This gives the protein CASSLELTDTQYF. V and J are TRBV18 and TRBJ2-3; D unresolved. The CDR3 contains 13 residues. The V end was cut by 4 bases, the J end by 2 bases, with 7 bases between. Germline V gene data show CDR1 as KGHSH and CDR2 as LQKENI.

The CDR3 loop is CASSMPSGDARDEQFF. The CDR3 nucleotides read TGTGCCAGTAGTATGCCTAGCGGGGACGCTCGCGATGAGCAGTTCTTC. V usage is TRBV19 and J usage is TRBJ2-1, with 9 bases identical to TRBD2. The CDR3 has 16 amino acids. The J segment lost 8 bases and the V segment lost 3 bases, leaving 11 bases of the junction unmatched. Germline-derived CDR1 and CDR2 are LNHDA and SQIVND (reference sequence).

This chain uses TRBV5-1 with TRBJ2-5; D is ambiguous. Germline loops: CDR1 SGHRS, CDR2 YFSETQ. Trimming took off 0 bases at V and 4 bases at J, with 7 bases between the two ends. This CDR3 has 13 amino acids. CDR3 sequence: CASSLDETETQYF. The CDR3 region has the DNA TGCGCCAGCAGCTTGGACGAAACAGAGACCCAGTACTTC. Together with reference TRBV5-1 and TRBJ2-5, the CDR3 gives the full variable domain: KAGVTQTPRYLIKTRGQQVTLSCSPISGHRSVSWYQQTPGQGLQFLFEYFSETQRNKGNFPGRFSGRQFSNSRSEMNVSTLELGDSALYLCASSLDETETQYFGPGTRLLVL.

The chain recombines TRBV29-1 with TRBJ1-2; D is undetermined. This CDR3 spans 15 amino acids. Trimming left V 3 bases short and J 0 bases short, with 14 bases between. CDR1 SQVTM and CDR2 ANQGSEA come from the germline V gene. The CDR3 loop is CSVDRSVRANYGYTF. As DNA, the CDR3 is TGCAGCGTTGATAGGTCAGTGAGAGCTAACTATGGCTACACCTTC.

The chain combines TRBV30 with TRBJ2-3; the match to TRBD2 covers 9 bases. Losses at the gene ends were 3 bases for V and 8 bases for J; bases not matched to a gene: 6. The CDR3 contains 13 residues. From germline, CDR1 is GTSNPN and CDR2 SVGIG (reference sequence). CDR3 DNA: TGTGCCTGGAGCAATAGCGGGGGAGGTACGCAGTATTTT. Residues: CAWSNSGGGTQYF.

V gene TRBV7-9 combines with J gene TRBJ2-2; maybe TRBD1 (6 bases). The CDR3 length is 15 residues. The germline gives CDR1 SEHNR, CDR2 FQNEAQ (reference sequence). The ends were cut back, 0 bases at V and 3 bases at J, with 8 bases in the middle. The CDR3 nucleotides are TGTGCCAGCAGCTTAGCACAGGGCGACACCGGGGAGCTGTTTTTT. This encodes CASSLAQGDTGELFF.

J is TRBJ1-1 and V is TRBV4-1, with D perhaps TRBD1 (6 bases). Germline lookup yields CDR1 MGHRA and CDR2 YSYEKL. The CDR3 runs 17 residues. The V end lost 1 base, the J end lost 1 base, and 16 bases lay between the germline ends. CDR3 residues: CASSQALRQATNTEAFF. CDR3 coding DNA: TGCGCCAGCAGCCAAGCACTCAGACAGGCTACGAACACTGAAGCTTTCTTT.